Below, 32 T cell receptor beta chains from the same sample are listed, as sequenced in a study of OX40 agonist ivuxolimab in advanced cancers. TCRdb's copy holds only in-frame clones and misses some; the assay was immunoSEQ multiplex PCR. The profile shows about 97,000 clones, roughly nine tenths of them singletons. The source material was CD4+ or CD8+ T cells sorted from blood, sampled in a trial of the OX40 agonist ivuxolimab. The receptor source for this set is an adult with an advanced solid tumor such as melanoma, head and neck, liver or kidney cancer.

The gene calls are TRBV9 and TRBJ2-7, with TRBD2 as a possible D gene (6 bases). The CDR3 loop spans 15 amino acids. The V end was cut by 2 bases, the J end by 4 bases, with 16 bases between. The germline V gene encodes CDR1 SGDLS and CDR2 YYNGEE. The CDR3 reads CASSVAPLGGYEQYF. The CDR3 DNA reads TGTGCCAGCAGCGTCGCCCCCCTGGGGGGATACGAGCAGTACTTC.

This sequence joins TRBV2 and TRBJ2-5; perhaps TRBD1 as D (6 bases). CDR3 length equals 13 residues. Between the trimmed V and J ends, which lost 3 bases and 5 bases, there was a span of 10 bases. The germline CDR1 and CDR2 sequences are SNHLY and FYNNEI. Written as DNA, the CDR3 is TGTGCCAGCAGTGAGCAGGGGTTGGAGACCCAGTACTTC. It codes for CASSEQGLETQYF.

The chain is built from TRBV6-1 and TRBJ1-1; D not resolved. The CDR3 is 15 amino acids. The germline CDR1 and CDR2 sequences are MNHNS and SASEGT. Trimming removed 3 bases from V and 5 bases from J, with 16 bases in between. This CDR3 reads CASSDWTDGTTEAFF. The CDR3, as DNA: TGTGCCAGCAGTGACTGGACGGACGGAACAACTGAAGCTTTCTTT.

The genes are TRBV6-5 and TRBJ2-1, with D possibly TRBD1 on 6 matching bases. Per germline, CDR1 MNHEY and CDR2 SVGAGI. Trimming removed 2 bases at V and 4 bases at J, with 12 bases between. The CDR3 runs 15 residues. The CDR3: CASSYSRGLYNEQFF. The DNA for the CDR3 is TGTGCCAGCAGTTACAGCAGGGGATTATACAATGAGCAGTTCTTC.

This sequence joins TRBV7-9 and TRBJ2-7; 8 bases line up with TRBD1. The trim removed 1 base at V and 1 base at J, leaving 6 bases unmatched. The CDR3 extends over 16 amino acids. Germline values: CDR1 SEHNR, CDR2 FQNEAQ (reference sequence). The DNA of the CDR3 is TGTGCCAGCAGCTTAGATTACAGGGGGAGTTCCTACGAGCAGTACTTC. It yields the protein CASSLDYRGSSYEQYF.

The chain has TRBV19 and TRBJ2-1; 9 bases are shared with TRBD1. The V gene end was trimmed by 5 bases and the J gene end by 2 bases; junction bases not matched to a gene: 4. The CDR3 loop spans 15 amino acids. CDR1 is LNHDA and CDR2 is SQIVND in the germline V gene (reference sequence). The CDR3 region is CASSVTGGAYNEQFF. In DNA, the CDR3 is TGTGCCAGTAGTGTTACAGGGGGCGCCTACAATGAGCAGTTCTTC.

The chain employs TRBV4-1 and TRBJ2-1, with 14 nucleotides matching TRBD2. With V trimmed by 3 bases and J by 8 bases, 9 bases remained unmatched. The CDR3 runs to 17 residues. Germline V lookup: CDR1 MGHRA, CDR2 YSYEKL. The CDR3 nucleotides are TGCGCCAGCAGCCACTTTGGACTAGCGGGAGGTCGGGATGAGCAGTTCTTC. This gives the protein CASSHFGLAGGRDEQFF.

The J gene is TRBJ1-6, the V gene TRBV11-3; 8 bases fit TRBD1. Germline trimming cut 4 bases from V and 9 bases from J; bases unmatched to any gene: 14. This CDR3 is built from 17 residues. Germline loops: CDR1 SGHNT, CDR2 YENEEA. The CDR3 spells CASSSGHGTGRSSPLHF. The CDR3 nucleotides read TGTGCCAGCAGCTCAGGACACGGGACAGGTCGGTCTTCACCCCTCCACTTT.

In DNA form, the CDR3 reads TGCGCCAGCAGCTTGGTTCCTCCCAGCGCAAGCTCCTACGAGCAGTACTTC. Its protein is CASSLVPPSASSYEQYF. The J gene is TRBJ2-7, the V gene TRBV5-1; D not certain. The CDR3 runs 17 residues. Trimming shortened V by 0 bases and J by 0 bases, and 16 bases separated the two germline ends. Germline CDR1 SGHRS, CDR2 YFSETQ.

The chain has TRBV28 and TRBJ2-7; 13 positions match TRBD2. The V gene end was trimmed by 2 bases and the J gene end by 9 bases; junction bases not matched to a gene: 7. Germline CDR1 is MDHEN and CDR2 is SYDVKM. The CDR3 is 15 amino acids. CDR3 nucleotides: TGTGCCAGCAGTTTAAGGACTAGCGGGAGAATGGTGCAGTACTTC. Its translation is CASSLRTSGRMVQYF.

V is TRBV6-5 and J is TRBJ1-2, with D tentatively TRBD1 (6 bases). Trimming stripped 8 bases from V and 7 bases from J, with 20 bases between. Germline V lookup: CDR1 MNHEY, CDR2 SVGAGI. The CDR3 extends over 14 amino acids. CDR3 sequence reads: CASRIRGHEGGYTF. CDR3 DNA: TGTGCCAGCCGAATCAGGGGCCATGAGGGTGGCTACACCTTC.

The chain is built from TRBV5-4 and TRBJ2-1; 7 nucleotides line up with TRBD2. V lost 0 bases and J lost 7; bases outside the gene matches: 1. The germline V gene encodes CDR1 SGHNT and CDR2 YYREEE (reference sequence). The length of the CDR3 is 13 residues. The CDR3 is CASSLAGGNEQFF. The CDR3 DNA follows: TGTGCCAGCAGCTTGGCCGGGGGGAATGAGCAGTTCTTC. The variable domain in full, with the rest retrieved from reference TRBV5-4 and TRBJ2-1, is ETGVTQSPTHLIKTRGQQVTLRCSSQSGHNTVSWYQQALGQGPQFIFQYYREEENGRGNFPPRFSGLQFPNYSSELNVNALELDDSALYLCASSLAGGNEQFFGPGTRLTVL.

The V gene is TRBV29-1, the J gene TRBJ2-1; 14 nucleotides agree with TRBD2. With V trimmed by 5 bases and J by 8 bases, 11 bases remained unmatched. Germline V lookup: CDR1 SQVTM, CDR2 ANQGSEA. The CDR3 sequence is 16 residues long. The CDR3 loop reads CSVKGTSGSGWDEQFF. CDR3 coding DNA: TGCAGCGTTAAAGGGACTAGCGGGAGTGGGTGGGATGAGCAGTTCTTC.

Only one count was recorded for this clone. The CDR3: CASSLSPALNTEAFF. The CDR3 nucleotides read TGTGCCAGCAGCTTATCTCCAGCGCTGAACACTGAAGCTTTCTTT. This sequence joins TRBV7-9 and TRBJ1-1; the D is unclear. Trimming shortened V by 2 bases and J by 0 bases, and 10 bases separated the two germline ends. Germline CDR1 SEHNR, CDR2 FQNEAQ (reference sequence). This CDR3 contains 15 residues.

The rearrangement joins TRBV10-3 to TRBJ1-1; D remains unclear. Germline V gives CDR1 ENHRY, CDR2 SYGVKD. V dropped 0 bases and J dropped 10 bases, with 24 bases sitting between them. The CDR3 is 17 residues long. This CDR3 reads CAISESVSGIRAEGAFF. The CDR3, as DNA: TGTGCCATCAGTGAGTCAGTGTCAGGAATAAGGGCCGAGGGAGCTTTCTTT.

This chain connects TRBV27 to TRBJ1-5, with D unclear. CDR1 and CDR2 from the germline V gene are MNHEY and SMNVEV (reference sequence). The CDR3 has 15 residues. V was shortened by 0 bases and J by 0 bases, with 6 bases between the two germline ends. This CDR3 reads CASSLSSNSNQPQHF. The CDR3 DNA reads TGTGCCAGCAGTTTATCGTCCAATAGCAATCAGCCCCAGCATTTT.

The V gene is TRBV15, the J gene TRBJ1-5; 9 bases map to TRBD1. The CDR3 covers 14 residues. The trim removed 6 bases at V and 3 bases at J, leaving 3 bases unmatched. Germline loops: CDR1 LNHNV, CDR2 YYDKDF (reference sequence). CDR3 nucleotides: TGTGCCACCAGAGCACAGGGGGCCAATCAGCCCCAGCATTTT. As protein: CATRAQGANQPQHF. The whole variable domain, remainder taken from reference TRBV15 and TRBJ1-5, is DAMVIQNPRYQVTQFGKPVTLSCSQTLNHNVMYWYQQKSSQAPKLLFHYYDKDFNNEADTPDNFQSRRPNTSFCFLDIRSPGLGDTAMYLCATRAQGANQPQHFGDGTRLSIL.

This clone occurred once. The chain uses TRBV30 and TRBJ2-1; 10 positions match TRBD2. The CDR3 loop spans 14 amino acids. Germline V gene lookup returns CDR1 GTSNPN and CDR2 SVGIG (reference sequence). V dropped 4 bases and J dropped 4; count of bases not matched to a gene: 4. The CDR3 protein is CAWTPSGGYNEQFF. CDR3 coding DNA: TGTGCCTGGACTCCTAGCGGGGGATACAATGAGCAGTTCTTC.

The rearrangement uses TRBV9 and TRBJ2-1; TRBD2 matches at 15 bases. Germline V lookup: CDR1 SGDLS, CDR2 YYNGEE. The CDR3 loop spans 16 amino acids. V shed 4 bases, J shed 7 bases, and the junction held 6 bases outside the gene matches. The CDR3 spells CASSPTGTSGGNEQFF. The CDR3 coding sequence is TGTGCCAGCAGCCCAACCGGGACTAGCGGGGGGAATGAGCAGTTCTTC. The full variable domain, completed using reference TRBV9 and TRBJ2-1, is DSGVTQTPKHLITATGQRVTLRCSPRSGDLSVYWYQQSLDQGLQFLIQYYNGEERAKGNILERFSAQQFPDLHSELNLSSLELGDSALYFCASSPTGTSGGNEQFFGPGTRLTVL.

This chain uses TRBV27 with TRBJ1-1; TRBD1 agrees at 9 bases. CDR1 is MNHEY and CDR2 is SMNVEV in the germline V gene (reference sequence). V gave up 6 bases and J gave up 11 bases; unmatched junction bases: 10. CDR3 length equals 13 residues. CDR3 in DNA: TGTGCCAGCAGCCCGGGGCCCGGACAGGGGGCTTTCTTT. Translated: CASSPGPGQGAFF.

This chain connects TRBV5-5 to TRBJ2-1; the D gene is possibly TRBD2 (6 bases). The CDR3 is made up of 15 amino acids. Looked up from germline, CDR1 is SGHKS and CDR2 is YYEKEE (reference sequence). V was clipped by 0 bases and J by 4 bases, with 11 bases between them. CDR3 sequence: CASSLAGGGYNEQFF. The CDR3 DNA sequence: TGTGCCAGCAGCTTGGCCGGGGGTGGTTACAATGAGCAGTTCTTC.

The chain is built from TRBV10-3 and TRBJ2-2; D tentatively fits TRBD1 or TRBD2 (5 bases each). V dropped 6 bases and J dropped 3 bases, with 17 bases sitting between them. The germline V gene encodes CDR1 ENHRY and CDR2 SYGVKD. The CDR3 extends over 16 amino acids. The CDR3 DNA reads as TGTGCCATCAGCATAGGGACGACCGTGTACACCGGGGAGCTGTTTTTT. It yields the protein CAISIGTTVYTGELFF.

The chain has TRBV18 and TRBJ2-5, with 7 bases aligning to TRBD2. The CDR3 sequence is 13 residues long. The V and J ends lost 2 bases and 5 bases, in that order; junction bases with no gene match: 2. CDR1 and CDR2 from the germline V gene are KGHSH and LQKENI. CDR3 coding DNA: TGTGCCAGCTCACCAACGGGAGGCGAGACCCAGTACTTC. This sequence encodes CASSPTGGETQYF.

The rearrangement joins TRBV19 to TRBJ2-1; D possibly uses TRBD1 or TRBD2 (5 bases each). Between the trimmed V and J ends, which lost 10 bases and 3 bases, there was a span of 13 bases. The CDR3 extends over 13 amino acids. Per germline, CDR1 LNHDA and CDR2 SQIVND (reference sequence). The CDR3 DNA is TGTGCCACCCGAGGGGCTTACTACAATGAGCAGTTCTTC. It encodes CATRGAYYNEQFF.

This clone is a singleton in its sample. This sample includes further DNA sequences coding for the same CDR3. The chain carries TRBV19 and TRBJ2-3; D is perhaps TRBD2 (5 bases). In germline, CDR1 is LNHDA, CDR2 SQIVND (reference sequence). CDR3 length: 13 residues. V was pared by 2 bases and J by 2 bases, with 5 bases between. The CDR3 is CASSIRDTDTQYF. CDR3 DNA: TGTGCCAGTAGTATACGGGACACAGATACGCAGTATTTT.

The chain is built from TRBV6-6 and TRBJ2-7, with D perhaps being TRBD1 or TRBD2 (5 bases each). The CDR3 length is 15 residues. Trimming removed 5 bases at V and 4 bases at J, with 18 bases between. Germline assignment: CDR1 MNHNY and CDR2 SVGAGI (reference sequence). This chain's CDR3 is CASSPGSGGGYEQYF. In DNA form, the CDR3 reads TGTGCCAGCAGTCCAGGGAGTGGTGGAGGATACGAGCAGTACTTC.

The V and J genes are TRBV6-5 and TRBJ1-1, with a weak D call TRBD1 (6 bases). Trimming removed 2 bases at V and 4 bases at J, with 14 bases between. The CDR3 extends over 15 amino acids. Germline CDR1 is MNHEY and CDR2 is SVGAGI. The CDR3: CASSYEGGRSTEAFF. The CDR3 nucleotides are TGTGCCAGCAGTTACGAGGGGGGGAGGTCCACTGAAGCTTTCTTT.

In this sample, this clone turned up a few times. This chain joins TRBV5-6 and TRBJ1-1; 8 bases are a match to TRBD1. The CDR3 has 15 residues. V lost 5 bases and J lost 3; bases outside the gene matches: 9. Germline V CDR1 and CDR2: SGHDT, YYEEEE. The CDR3 is CASRYLVRGHTEAFF. The CDR3 DNA reads TGTGCCAGCAGGTACTTAGTCAGGGGGCACACTGAAGCTTTCTTT.

The rearrangement uses TRBV11-2 and TRBJ1-2, with D possibly being TRBD1 (6 bases). The ends were cut back, 5 bases at V and 5 bases at J, with 18 bases in the middle. The CDR3 spans 15 residues. Germline loops: CDR1 SGHAT, CDR2 FQNNGV. The CDR3 loop is CASSTSTGPGYGYTF. In DNA form, the CDR3 reads TGTGCCAGCAGCACCTCCACAGGGCCGGGATATGGCTACACCTTC.

J is TRBJ1-3 and V is TRBV4-2; D uncertain. CDR1 and CDR2 from the germline V gene are LGHNA and YNFKEQ. Trimming pared 3 bases from V and 0 bases from J, leaving 18 bases between. The length of the CDR3 is 18 residues. Here the CDR3 DNA reads TGTGCCAGCAGCCAGCTCATTGTGTCGACGAACTCTGGAAACACCATATATTTT. Translating it yields CASSQLIVSTNSGNTIYF.

The table lists this clone with a few counts. This chain uses TRBV30 with TRBJ1-2; TRBD1 matches at 7 bases. The junction had 3 bases not matched to a gene; V was cut back by 0 bases and J by 2 bases. The CDR3 has 14 residues. CDR1 is GTSNPN, CDR2 SVGIG, per germline (reference sequence). For the CDR3, the DNA is TGTGCCTGGAGTGTACAGACAGGGAACTATGGCTACACCTTC. Its protein product is CAWSVQTGNYGYTF.

The CDR3 coding sequence is TGTGCCAGCAGTTACTCGTACAGCTATGGCTACACCTTC. This sequence encodes CASSYSYSYGYTF. The J gene is TRBJ1-2, the V gene TRBV6-5; D is unresolved. The V gene lost 0 bases and the J gene lost 4 bases, with 6 bases spanning the gap. The germline V gene has CDR1 MNHEY and CDR2 SVGAGI. The CDR3 totals 13 residues.